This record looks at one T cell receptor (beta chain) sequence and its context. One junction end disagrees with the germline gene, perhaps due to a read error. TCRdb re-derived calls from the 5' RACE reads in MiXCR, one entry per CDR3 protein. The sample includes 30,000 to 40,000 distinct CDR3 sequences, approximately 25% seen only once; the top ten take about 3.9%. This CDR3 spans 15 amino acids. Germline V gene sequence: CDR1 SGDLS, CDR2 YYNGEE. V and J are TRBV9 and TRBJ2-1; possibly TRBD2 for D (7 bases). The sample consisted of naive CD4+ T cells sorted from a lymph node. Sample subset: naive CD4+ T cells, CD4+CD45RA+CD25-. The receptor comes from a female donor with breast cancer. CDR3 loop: CSSSREGGGGGEQFF. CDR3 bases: TGTTCCAGCAGCCGCGAAGGGGGGGGAGGGGGTGAGCAGTTCTTC.